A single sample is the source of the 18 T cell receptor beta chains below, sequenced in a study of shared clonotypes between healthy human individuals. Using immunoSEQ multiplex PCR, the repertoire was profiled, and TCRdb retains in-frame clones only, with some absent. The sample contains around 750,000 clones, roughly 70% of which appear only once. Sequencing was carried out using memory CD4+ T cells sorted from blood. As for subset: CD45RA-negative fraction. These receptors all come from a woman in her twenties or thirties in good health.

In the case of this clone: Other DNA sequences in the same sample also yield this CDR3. This CDR3 reads CASSFGTGELFF. The CDR3 nucleotides read TGTGCCAGCAGCTTTGGGACCGGGGAGCTGTTTTTT. The rearrangement joins TRBV7-9 to TRBJ2-2; D uncertain. The germline gives CDR1 SEHNR, CDR2 FQNEAQ (reference sequence). The CDR3 spans 12 residues. V was pared by 3 bases and J by 5 bases, with 4 bases between. The full variable domain, its missing parts supplied by reference TRBV7-9 and TRBJ2-2, is DTGVSQNPRHKITKRGQNVTFRCDPISEHNRLYWYRQTLGQGPEFLTYFQNEAQLEKSRLLSDRFSAERPKGSFSTLEIQRTEQGDSAMYLCASSFGTGELFFGEGSRLTVL.

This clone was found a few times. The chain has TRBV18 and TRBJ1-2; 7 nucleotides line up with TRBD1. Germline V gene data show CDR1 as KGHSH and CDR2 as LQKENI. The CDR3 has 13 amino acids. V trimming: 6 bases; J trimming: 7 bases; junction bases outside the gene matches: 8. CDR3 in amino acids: CASSPGQESGYTF. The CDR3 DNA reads TGTGCCAGCTCTCCCGGACAGGAGTCTGGCTACACCTTC. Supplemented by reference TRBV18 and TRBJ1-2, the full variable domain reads NAGVMQNPRHLVRRRGQEARLRCSPMKGHSHVYWYRQLPEEGLKFMVYLQKENIIDESGMPKERFSAEFPKEGPSILRIQQVVRGDSAAYFCASSPGQESGYTFGSGTRLTVV.

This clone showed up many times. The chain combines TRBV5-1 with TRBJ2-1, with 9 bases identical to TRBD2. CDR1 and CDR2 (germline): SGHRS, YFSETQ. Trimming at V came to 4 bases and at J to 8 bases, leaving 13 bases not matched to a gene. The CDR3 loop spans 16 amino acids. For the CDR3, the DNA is TGCGCCAGCAGCCGTAACGTAGCGGGAGTAAGCTATGAGCAGTTCTTC. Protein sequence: CASSRNVAGVSYEQFF.

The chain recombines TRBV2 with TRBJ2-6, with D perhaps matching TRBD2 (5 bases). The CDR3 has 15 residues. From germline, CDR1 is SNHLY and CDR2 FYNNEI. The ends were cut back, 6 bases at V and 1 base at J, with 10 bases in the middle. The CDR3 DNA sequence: TGTGCCAGCAGGACCAGGAGGTCTGGGGCCAACGTCCTGACTTTC. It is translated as CASRTRRSGANVLTF.

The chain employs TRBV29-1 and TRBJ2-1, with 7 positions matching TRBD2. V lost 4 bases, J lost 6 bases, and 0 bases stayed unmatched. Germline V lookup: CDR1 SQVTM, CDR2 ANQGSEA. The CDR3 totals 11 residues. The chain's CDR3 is CSVAGGNEQFF. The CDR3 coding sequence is TGCAGCGTTGCGGGAGGCAATGAGCAGTTCTTC.

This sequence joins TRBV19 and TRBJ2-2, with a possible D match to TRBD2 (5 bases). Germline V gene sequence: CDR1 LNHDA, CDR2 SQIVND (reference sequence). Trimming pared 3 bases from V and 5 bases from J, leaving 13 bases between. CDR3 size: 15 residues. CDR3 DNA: TGTGCCAGTAGTATCCGAGGGAGAGGGACCGGGGAGCTGTTTTTT. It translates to CASSIRGRGTGELFF.

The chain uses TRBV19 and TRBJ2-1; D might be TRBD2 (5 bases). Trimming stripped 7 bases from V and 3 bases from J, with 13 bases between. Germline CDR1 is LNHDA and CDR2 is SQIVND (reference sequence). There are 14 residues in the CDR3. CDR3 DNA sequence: TGTGCCAGTATTCCTGGACGGGGCTACAATGAGCAGTTCTTC. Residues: CASIPGRGYNEQFF.

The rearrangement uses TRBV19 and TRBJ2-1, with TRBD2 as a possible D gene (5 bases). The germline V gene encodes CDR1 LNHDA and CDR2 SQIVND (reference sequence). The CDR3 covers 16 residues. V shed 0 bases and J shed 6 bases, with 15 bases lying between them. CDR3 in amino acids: CASSIDRRESTNEQFF. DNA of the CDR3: TGTGCCAGTAGTATAGATAGACGGGAATCCACCAATGAGCAGTTCTTC.

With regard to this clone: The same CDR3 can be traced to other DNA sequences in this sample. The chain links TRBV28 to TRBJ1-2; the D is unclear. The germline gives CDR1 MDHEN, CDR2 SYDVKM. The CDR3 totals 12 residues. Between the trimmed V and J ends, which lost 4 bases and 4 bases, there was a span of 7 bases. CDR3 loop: CASSSRSYGYTF. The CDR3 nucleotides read TGTGCCAGCAGTTCCAGGAGCTATGGCTACACCTTC.

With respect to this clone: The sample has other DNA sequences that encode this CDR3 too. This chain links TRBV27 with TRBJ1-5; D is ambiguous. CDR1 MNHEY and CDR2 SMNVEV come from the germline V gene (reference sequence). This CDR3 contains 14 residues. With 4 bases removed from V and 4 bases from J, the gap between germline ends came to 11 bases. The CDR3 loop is CASSSGVGNQPQHF. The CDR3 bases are TGTGCCAGCAGTTCTGGGGTGGGGAATCAGCCCCAGCATTTT.

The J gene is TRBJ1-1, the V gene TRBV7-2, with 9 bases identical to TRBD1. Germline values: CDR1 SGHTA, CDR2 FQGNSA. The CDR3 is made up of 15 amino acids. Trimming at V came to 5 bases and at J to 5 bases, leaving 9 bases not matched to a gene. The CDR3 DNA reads TGTGCCAGCAGCGACCGGGACAGGGCGAGGACTGAAGCTTTCTTT. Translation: CASSDRDRARTEAFF.

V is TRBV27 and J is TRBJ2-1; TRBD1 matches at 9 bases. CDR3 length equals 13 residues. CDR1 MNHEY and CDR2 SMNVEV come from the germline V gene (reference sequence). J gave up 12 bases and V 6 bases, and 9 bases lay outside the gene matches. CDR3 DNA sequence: TGTGCCAGCAGACCCGGGACAGGGATGGGGCAGTTCTTC. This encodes CASRPGTGMGQFF.

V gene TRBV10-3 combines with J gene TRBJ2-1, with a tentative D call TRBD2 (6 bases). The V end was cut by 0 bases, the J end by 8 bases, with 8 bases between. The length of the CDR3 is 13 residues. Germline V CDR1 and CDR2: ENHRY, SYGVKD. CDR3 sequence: CAISESGEDEQFF. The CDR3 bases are TGTGCCATCAGTGAGTCTGGGGAGGATGAGCAGTTCTTC.

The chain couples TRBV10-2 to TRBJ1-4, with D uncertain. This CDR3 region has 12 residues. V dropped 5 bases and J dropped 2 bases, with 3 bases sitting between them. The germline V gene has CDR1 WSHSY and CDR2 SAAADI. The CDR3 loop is CASSLTNEKLFF. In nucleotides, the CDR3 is TGCGCCAGCAGTCTTACTAATGAAAAACTGTTTTTT.

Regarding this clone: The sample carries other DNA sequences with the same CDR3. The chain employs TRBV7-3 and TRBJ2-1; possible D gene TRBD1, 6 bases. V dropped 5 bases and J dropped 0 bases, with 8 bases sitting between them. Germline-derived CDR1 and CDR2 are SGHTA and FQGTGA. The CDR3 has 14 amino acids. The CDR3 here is CASSQGGSYNEQFF. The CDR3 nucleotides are TGTGCCAGCAGCCAAGGGGGCTCCTACAATGAGCAGTTCTTC.

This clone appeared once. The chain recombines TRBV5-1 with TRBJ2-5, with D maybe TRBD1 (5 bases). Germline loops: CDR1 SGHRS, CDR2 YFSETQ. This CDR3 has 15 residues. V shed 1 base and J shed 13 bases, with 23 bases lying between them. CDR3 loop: CASSLISGLGSSPYF. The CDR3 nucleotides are TGCGCCAGCAGCTTGATTTCAGGGCTCGGGTCTTCCCCGTACTTC.

The DNA of the CDR3 is TGTGCCAGGGGGACTTTCTACAATGAGCAGTTCTTC. Its protein product is CARGTFYNEQFF. V usage is TRBV19 and J usage is TRBJ2-1; possibly TRBD2 for D (6 bases). The V gene lost 9 bases and the J gene lost 3 bases, with 9 bases spanning the gap. The CDR3 sequence is 12 residues long. Germline V gene lookup returns CDR1 LNHDA and CDR2 SQIVND (reference sequence). The full variable domain, in which reference TRBV19 and TRBJ2-1 provide the parts outside the CDR3, is DGGITQSPKYLFRKEGQNVTLSCEQNLNHDAMYWYRQDPGQGLRLIYYSQIVNDFQKGDIAEGYSVSREKKESFPLTVTSAQKNPTAFYLCARGTFYNEQFFGPGTRLTVL.

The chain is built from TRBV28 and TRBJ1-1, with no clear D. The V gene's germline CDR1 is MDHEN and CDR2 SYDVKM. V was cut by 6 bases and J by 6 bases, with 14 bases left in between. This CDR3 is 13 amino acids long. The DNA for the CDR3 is TGTGCCAGCAGCCCCGGTAGGCCCTCTGAAGCTTTCTTT. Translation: CASSPGRPSEAFF. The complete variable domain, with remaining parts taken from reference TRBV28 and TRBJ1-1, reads DVKVTQSSRYLVKRTGEKVFLECVQDMDHENMFWYRQDPGLGLRLIYFSYDVKMKEKGDIPEGYSVSREKKERFSLILESASTNQTSMYLCASSPGRPSEAFFGQGTRLTVV.